This T cell receptor beta chain was sequenced for a study of T cells in Graves' hyperthyroidism and ophthalmopathy. The CDR3 sequence is 14 residues long. Germline lookup yields CDR1 MNHEY and CDR2 SVGEGT. General study findings and limits: Most expanded thyroid clonotypes above 0.001 also appeared in blood. In simple terms, a model built on 13 V-J features told ophthalmopathy apart from stable hyperthyroidism.

Worth noting for this clonotype: What it binds is unknown. This clone may be a read error of a much larger clone one base away.

RNA transcripts were the template for amplifying TCR beta CDR3 regions. The primer set for the first-round RT-PCR of the TCR CDR3 was HTBI. Each CDR3 protein is one row after TCRdb ran MiXCR on the multiplex PCR reads. The table records 300,000 to 400,000 distinct CDR3 sequences, over 11% of them present only once. The chain employs TRBV6-2 or TRBV6-3 and TRBJ2-7, with a tentative D call TRBD2 (6 bases). This receptor was identified in a woman between 25 and 40 years old with Graves' hyperthyroidism. The sequencing input was blood. The CDR3 nucleotides are TGTGCCGGCAGTTACCTGGGGGGTATGGAGGAGCAGTACTTC. It specifies CAGSYLGGMEEQYF.